This T cell receptor (beta chain) was recovered during a study of T-cell reconstitution after alpha-beta-depleted transplantation in children. This clonotype was counted at least ten times. Trimming left V 7 bases short and J 3 bases short, with 12 bases between. CDR3 length: 14 amino acids. CDR1 and CDR2 from the germline V gene are SNHLY and FYNNEI. Researchers prepared the TCRbeta library using unique molecular identifiers, the study reports. Each CDR3 protein is one row after TCRdb ran MiXCR on the PCR reads. The sample includes about 240,000 distinct CDR3 sequences, more than 10% seen only once; the top ten take about 2.6%.

The TCR comes from a human donor who donated a stem cell graft to a child with acute lymphoblastic leukemia. The starting material was PBMCs from the stem cell graft donor, obtained from the stem cell graft. The genes are TRBV2 and TRBJ1-4; TRBD1 is a possible D gene (5 bases). CDR3 in DNA: TGTGCCAGCACCCCGCCAGGGCCTAATGAAAAACTGTTTTTT. As protein: CASTPPGPNEKLFF.